The T cell receptor beta chain under discussion was sequenced for a study of blood T cells in healthy people across ages. Using a J-beta primer mix together with a sample-barcoded 5' primer, a second PCR was run for roughly 6 to 11 cycles. From the 5' RACE reads, TCRdb called clonotypes with MiXCR, one entry per CDR3 protein. The data show 700,000 to 950,000 distinct CDR3 sequences, about 40% seen once. CDR3 size: 16 residues. V lost 1 base to trimming and J lost 1 base; unmatched junction nucleotides: 6. The chain carries TRBV12-3 or TRBV12-4 and TRBJ2-5, with TRBD1 identical over 7 bases. The TCR originated in a woman aged 60-75 years in good health. Sequences were obtained from blood. CDR3: CASSLERGTAQETQYF. Written as DNA, the CDR3 is TGTGCCAGCAGTTTAGAGCGAGGGACAGCCCAAGAGACCCAGTACTTC.